The table lists the clone carrying this TCR beta chain with a count of one. The antigen remains unidentified. Cultured CD4+ T cells had their DNA profiled by the Oncomine TCR Beta short-read assay. TCRdb analysed the PCR reads with MiXCR anew, one entry per CDR3 protein. This sample has around 15,000 distinct CDR3 sequences, with 65% to 80% found just once. This CDR3 is built from 12 residues. In germline, CDR1 is ENHRY, CDR2 SYGVKD. Trimming stripped 4 bases from V and 6 bases from J, with 10 bases between. This sample is drawn from a study of vaccination and CD4 T cells after COVID-19. Study summary: Convalescent patients were SARS-CoV-2 positive by nasal swab PCR; 10 or so mild, one severe.

As to treatment: roughly 10-day PBMC culture with coronavirus spike peptide pools or control peptides (ViraFEST assay). Study-level points and caveats: Median SARS-CoV-2-reactive clonotype numbers rose nonsignificantly, roughly 20 to 38.

The chain couples TRBV10-3 to TRBJ2-7; the D is unclear. Sequencing used CD4+ T cells from blood, cultured in vitro. The receptor comes from a human donor who had recovered from COVID-19. CDR3 sequence: CAISGPSGEQYF. As DNA, the CDR3 is TGTGCCATCAGTGGGCCCTCGGGCGAGCAGTACTTC.